The next 9 T cell receptor beta chains were all read from a single sample in a study of response to subunit inactivated influenza vaccine (dated by TCRdb to 2016 to 2018). Library preparation employed RT-PCR. Data came from an Illumina HiSeq 2500. The public reads were run again by TCRdb, first through fastp at Q25 and then through MiXCR, and only productive beta chains were kept. Every distinct CDR3 protein forms one entry, paired with its most common genes and DNA. This sample gives 300,000 to 350,000 distinct CDR3 sequences in total; just over 20% of them show up just once. The ten largest account for roughly 10% of the sample. The sequenced sample was PBMCs from blood, obtained around 22 months after vaccination. The receptors here all came from a man between 50 and 69 years old who received an inactivated influenza vaccine. Donor details come from another sample of the same person, matched by shared clones.

The rearrangement joins TRBV6-1 to TRBJ1-1; D possibly corresponds to TRBD1 (5 bases). CDR3 length equals 14 residues. With 9 bases removed from V and 3 bases from J, the gap between germline ends came to 17 bases. Germline V lookup: CDR1 MNHNS, CDR2 SASEGT. In DNA form, the CDR3 reads TGTGCCAGTAAAAAGGGGTTAGTGGACACTGAAGCTTTCTTT. Its translation: CASKKGLVDTEAFF.

This clonotype showed up just a few times. The chain is built from TRBV30 and TRBJ1-3, with D unclear. There are 15 residues in the CDR3. V lost 4 bases, J lost 0 bases, and 13 bases lay in between. The germline gives CDR1 GTSNPN, CDR2 SVGIG (reference sequence). The CDR3 DNA reads as TGTGCCTGGAATCGCAACCTTCTCTCTGGAAACACCATATATTTT. It translates to CAWNRNLLSGNTIYF.

This clonotype was detected a few times. The chain uses TRBV20-1 and TRBJ1-5, with D possibly being TRBD1 (6 bases). Trimming pared 3 bases from V and 2 bases from J, leaving 14 bases between. The CDR3 extends over 15 amino acids. In germline, CDR1 is DFQATT, CDR2 SNEGSKA (reference sequence). In DNA form, the CDR3 reads TGCAGTGCTAGGACCCAGGGGAACGGCAATCAGCCCCAGCATTTT. Its protein product is CSARTQGNGNQPQHF.

This clonotype was recorded at least ten times. The rearrangement joins TRBV12-3 or TRBV12-4 to TRBJ1-2; TRBD1 matches at 9 bases. Germline trimming cut 6 bases from V and 7 bases from J; bases unmatched to any gene: 9. This CDR3 region has 14 residues. CDR3 DNA: TGTGCCAGCAGGTTCAACAGGGGGCGCGGTGGCTACACCTTC. As protein: CASRFNRGRGGYTF.

This chain uses TRBV4-3 with TRBJ2-3, with TRBD2 matching over 7 bases. The length of the CDR3 is 17 residues. After removal of 2 bases from V and 0 bases from J, the junction contained 8 bases not matched to a gene. CDR1 and CDR2 from the germline V gene are LGHNA and YSLEER. The CDR3 reads CASSQSRASGSTDTQYF. The DNA of the CDR3 is TGCGCCAGCAGCCAATCACGTGCTAGCGGAAGCACAGATACGCAGTATTTT.

The chain employs TRBV5-1 and TRBJ1-2; D ambiguous. V lost 4 bases, J lost 2 bases, and 12 bases lay in between. CDR1 and CDR2 (germline): SGHRS, YFSETQ. The CDR3 consists of 14 residues. The CDR3 reads CASSPEGRNYGYTF. In nucleotides, the CDR3 is TGCGCCAGCAGCCCGGAGGGCCGAAACTATGGCTACACCTTC.

This clonotype showed up just a few times. The chain combines TRBV20-1 with TRBJ1-5, with D perhaps TRBD1 (5 bases). Per germline, CDR1 DFQATT and CDR2 SNEGSKA (reference sequence). This CDR3 spans 15 amino acids. With 3 bases removed from V and 0 bases from J, the gap between germline ends came to 12 bases. CDR3 sequence reads: CSASEGVYSNQPQHF. DNA for the CDR3: TGCAGTGCTAGTGAAGGGGTCTATAGCAATCAGCCCCAGCATTTT.

The CDR3 region is CASSAGVADTQYF. CDR3 DNA: TGTGCCAGCTCGGCGGGGGTGGCAGATACGCAGTATTTT. The chain joins TRBV12-3 or TRBV12-4 to TRBJ2-3; 7 bases agree with TRBD2. J was trimmed by 4 bases and V by 8 bases; bases with no gene match: 6. This CDR3 is 13 amino acids long.

This rearrangement joins TRBV28 to TRBJ1-1, with D uncertain. Trimming removed 3 bases at V and 0 bases at J, with 11 bases between. The CDR3 covers 15 residues. The germline gives CDR1 MDHEN, CDR2 SYDVKM. The CDR3 coding sequence is TGTGCCAGCAGTTTTGAGCCGGGGATGAACACTGAAGCTTTCTTT. This translates into CASSFEPGMNTEAFF.